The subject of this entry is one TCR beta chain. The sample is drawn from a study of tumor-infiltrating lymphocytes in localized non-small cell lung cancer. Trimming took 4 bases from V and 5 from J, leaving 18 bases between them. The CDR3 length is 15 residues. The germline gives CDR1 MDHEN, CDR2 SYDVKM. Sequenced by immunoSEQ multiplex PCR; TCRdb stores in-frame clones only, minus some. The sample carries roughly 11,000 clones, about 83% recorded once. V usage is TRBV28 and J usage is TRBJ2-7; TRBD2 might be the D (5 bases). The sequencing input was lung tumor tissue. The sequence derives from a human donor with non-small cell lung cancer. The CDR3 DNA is TGTGCCAGCAGTTCCCCCGGGGTAGCTGTCCACGAGCAGTACTTC. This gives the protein CASSSPGVAVHEQYF.